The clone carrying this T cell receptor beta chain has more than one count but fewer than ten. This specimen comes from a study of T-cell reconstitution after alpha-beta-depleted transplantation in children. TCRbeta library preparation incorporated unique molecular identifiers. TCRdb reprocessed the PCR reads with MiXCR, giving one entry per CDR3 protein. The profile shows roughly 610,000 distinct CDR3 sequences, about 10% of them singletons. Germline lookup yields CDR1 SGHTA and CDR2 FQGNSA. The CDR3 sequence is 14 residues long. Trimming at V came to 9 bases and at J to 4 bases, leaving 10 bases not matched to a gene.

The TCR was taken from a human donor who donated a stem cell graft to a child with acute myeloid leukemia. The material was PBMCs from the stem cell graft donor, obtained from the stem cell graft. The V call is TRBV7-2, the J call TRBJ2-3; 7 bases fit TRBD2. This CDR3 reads CASCSGGSSDTQYF. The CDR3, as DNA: TGTGCCAGTTGTTCCGGCGGGAGCTCAGATACGCAGTATTTT.